The rows below give T cell receptor beta chains drawn from one sample of a study of T cell repertoires and HLA-DP antigens. Clones were sequenced by immunoSEQ multiplex PCR, and TCRdb holds only the in-frame ones, with some missing. The table has about 120,000 clones, 80% to 95% seen once. These receptors lack a known antigen. The sample was CD4+ T cells from PBMCs. Every receptor here comes from a woman aged 18 to 35 in good health and CMV-seronegative. CDR3s include the opening cysteine and the closing phenylalanine or tryptophan. D genes are given only for firm matches. Expanded clones get a size class; other rows say once, few or many, or leave the size out.

TRBV4-2	TRBJ1-2	TRBD1	once	14	TGTGCCAGCAGCCAGGACAGGGACGTCTATGGCTACACCTTC	CASSQDRDVYGYTF
TRBV7-2	TRBJ2-7	TRBD2	.	14	TGTGCCAGCAGCTTAGCGCGGGGGACGAACGAGCAGTACTTC	CASSLARGTNEQYF
TRBV18	TRBJ1-5	.	once	15	TGTGCCAGCTCACCCGGACAAGCCGACAATCAGCCCCAGCATTTT	CASSPGQADNQPQHF
TRBV9	TRBJ1-1	.	.	15	TGTGCCAGCAGCCCAACACAGGGCCCGAACACTGAAGCTTTCTTT	CASSPTQGPNTEAFF
TRBV28	TRBJ1-2	.	.	14	TGTGCCAGCAGTCCAGGGACGGGAGGCTATGGCTACACCTTC	CASSPGTGGYGYTF
TRBV7-3	TRBJ1-5	TRBD1	.	17	TGTGCCAGCCCCGGGAGTGTCTCGACAGGGATTAATCAGCCCCAGCATTTT	CASPGSVSTGINQPQHF
TRBV27	TRBJ1-4	TRBD1	once	14	TGTGCCAGCAGTAGGACAGGGTTTAATGAAAAACTGTTTTTT	CASSRTGFNEKLFF
TRBV7-8	TRBJ2-3	.	.	12	TGTGCCAGCGTAGGGAGCACAGATACGCAGTATTTT	CASVGSTDTQYF
TRBV30	TRBJ1-1	.	once	14	TGTGCCTGGAGTAGTGAGGGGATTTGGACTGAAGCTTTCTTT	CAWSSEGIWTEAFF
TRBV7-2	TRBJ1-3	.	.	15	TGTGCCAGCAGCTGGGAGGGCAGACGTGGAAACACCATATATTTT	CASSWEGRRGNTIYF
TRBV5-6	TRBJ2-5	.	.	12	TGTGCCAGCAGCTTGAGCCTGGAGACCCAGTACTTC	CASSLSLETQYF
TRBV6-1	TRBJ2-5	TRBD2	.	17	TGTGCCAGCAGTGAAACCCGGCTAGCGGGCCTACAAGAGACCCAGTACTTC	CASSETRLAGLQETQYF
TRBV11-2	TRBJ2-1	TRBD1	.	14	TGTGCCAGCAGCAGGGGACAGGGCTACAATGAGCAGTTCTTC	CASSRGQGYNEQFF
TRBV7-9	TRBJ1-4	TRBD1	few	16	TGTGCCAGCAGCTTAGGACAGGGGGCGGCTAATGAAAAACTGTTTTTT	CASSLGQGAANEKLFF
TRBV7-3	TRBJ2-3	.	.	13	TGTGCCAGCAGCGCCGGTACGGGTCTTTGGCAGTATTTT	CASSAGTGLWQYF
TRBV7-3	TRBJ2-1	.	.	14	TGTGCCAGCAGCCCCGGGCTAGGGCGGGGTGAGCAGTTCTTC	CASSPGLGRGEQFF
TRBV20-1	TRBJ1-2	.	.	10	TGCAGGCCGACAGGCTATGGCTACACCTTC	CRPTGYGYTF
TRBV19	TRBJ2-1	.	.	13	TGTGCCAGCGACCTGACAGGATTCGGTGAGCAGTTCTTC	CASDLTGFGEQFF
TRBV7-2	TRBJ1-6	.	once	15	TGTGCCAGCAGCTTAGCCAGCATGTATAATTCACCCCTCCACTTT	CASSLASMYNSPLHF
TRBV7-3	TRBJ2-2	.	.	12	TGTGCCAGCAGCTTAGGGCTCGGGGAGCTGTTTTTT	CASSLGLGELFF
TRBV7-8	TRBJ2-3	.	.	16	TGTGCCAGCAGCTTAGCCTCGTCAGGGGTTGGAGATACGCAGTATTTT	CASSLASSGVGDTQYF
TRBV5-1	TRBJ2-3	.	.	14	TGCGCCAGCAGCAGCGGGACAGACACAGATACGCAGTATTTT	CASSSGTDTDTQYF
TRBV21-1	TRBJ1-5	.	.	18	TGTGCCAGCAGTACGGGACAGGGTGCGAGTAGCCCCCTTCAGCCCCAGCATTTT	CASSTGQGASSPLQPQHF
TRBV6-1	TRBJ1-2	TRBD1	.	12	TGTGCCAGCAGTGAACAGGGGGCCGGCTACACCTTC	CASSEQGAGYTF
TRBV7-3	TRBJ2-1	TRBD1	.	15	TGTGCCAGCAGCCACGACAGGGCTTCCTACAATGAGCAGTTCTTC	CASSHDRASYNEQFF
TRBV11-1	TRBJ2-3	TRBD1	.	15	TGTGCCAGCAGCTCCGACAGGGTCGGCGCCGATACGCAGTATTTT	CASSSDRVGADTQYF
TRBV6-1	TRBJ1-3	.	.	14	TGTGCCAGCAGTGAAGTGGGAACTGGAAACACCATATATTTT	CASSEVGTGNTIYF
TRBV5-4	TRBJ1-1	.	.	16	TGTGCCAGCAGCTTGACCCGATCGGGGACCAGGAGTGGAGCTTTCTTT	CASSLTRSGTRSGAFF
TRBV10-3	TRBJ1-1	.	.	14	TGTGCCACCATAGGGGGTTTAGGTAGCCCTGAAGCTTTCTTT	CATIGGLGSPEAFF
TRBV27	TRBJ1-4	.	few	13	TGTGCCAGCAGTCGGGAGTTGGGTGAAAAACTGTTTTTT	CASSRELGEKLFF
TRBV27	TRBJ1-2	.	.	13	TGTGCCAGCAGTTTACGGGGCAGGAAGGGCTACACCTTC	CASSLRGRKGYTF